The TCR beta chain under discussion was sequenced for a study of blood T cells in healthy people across ages. The V gene end was trimmed by 4 bases and the J gene end by 8 bases; junction bases not matched to a gene: 12. The CDR3 is 16 residues long. Germline V gene data show CDR1 as MDHEN and CDR2 as SYDVKM. This clonotype has only a few counts. A second PCR of about 6 to 12 cycles used a sample-barcoded 5' primer and a J-beta primer mix. TCRdb fed the 5' RACE reads into MiXCR, producing one record per CDR3 protein. The table records roughly 800,000 distinct CDR3 sequences, approximately 25% of them present only once. Another study also made use of these data, one on T cells of mothers and their children. That paper adds: The overlap seen between related mothers and children slightly exceeded that of unrelated pairs, though not significantly.

The sequenced material came from blood. The source of this sequence is a boy younger than 18 in good health. The chain has TRBV28 and TRBJ1-2; TRBD1 aligns across 11 bases. The DNA of the CDR3 is TGTGCCAGCAGTTCAGATGGGCGGACAGGGGGCTTCGGCTACACCTTC. Translated: CASSSDGRTGGFGYTF.